These 22 T cell receptor beta chains were sequenced from one sample in a study of blood T cell repertoires in COVID-19. Data came from immunoSEQ multiplex PCR; TCRdb stores just in-frame clones and leaves some out. In the table there are about 160,000 clones, 82% of which are singletons. Sequencing was performed on peripheral blood. The receptors derive from a woman aged 40 to 49 with COVID-19, enrolled during active disease.

About this clone itself: At the DNA level, this CDR3 is encoded by other sequences in the same sample as well. The V call is TRBV18, the J call TRBJ2-5; possible D gene TRBD1, 5 bases. The CDR3 is 14 amino acids. The V and J ends lost 2 bases and 1 base respectively, with 8 bases between them. Germline V gene data show CDR1 as KGHSH and CDR2 as LQKENI. CDR3 coding DNA: TGTGCCAGCTCACCAAGACAGACCCAAGAGACCCAGTACTTC. It is translated as CASSPRQTQETQYF. The complete variable domain, with remaining parts taken from reference TRBV18 and TRBJ2-5, reads NAGVMQNPRHLVRRRGQEARLRCSPMKGHSHVYWYRQLPEEGLKFMVYLQKENIIDESGMPKERFSAEFPKEGPSILRIQQVVRGDSAAYFCASSPRQTQETQYFGPGTRLLVL.

Here the CDR3 DNA reads TGTGCCAGTAGTTCGTGGGGACAGCCTGAGGGAGGAGGTCTTGCAGATACGCAGTATTTT. Its translation: CASSSWGQPEGGGLADTQYF. J is TRBJ2-3 and V is TRBV19; TRBD1 is a possible D gene (7 bases). The CDR3 runs to 20 residues. V was cut by 5 bases and J by 4 bases, with 31 bases left in between. Germline V gene lookup returns CDR1 LNHDA and CDR2 SQIVND (reference sequence).

The CDR3 DNA reads TGTGCCAGCAGTTGGCAGGGGGCCTCCTACAATGAGCAGTTCTTC. Amino acid sequence: CASSWQGASYNEQFF. The chain couples TRBV6-5 to TRBJ2-1; TRBD1 aligns across 8 bases. The CDR3 covers 15 residues. The V gene end was trimmed by 4 bases and the J gene end by 0 bases; junction bases not matched to a gene: 2. Germline V gene lookup returns CDR1 MNHEY and CDR2 SVGAGI.

In nucleotides, the CDR3 is TGCGCCAGCAGCCAAAGGGGGCGTCAGGGCCACGAGCAGTACGTC. Translated, it gives CASSQRGRQGHEQYV. This chain connects TRBV4-1 to TRBJ2-7; the match to TRBD1 covers 7 bases. V was clipped by 2 bases and J by 5 bases; unmatched bases: 9. This CDR3 is built from 15 residues. The V gene's germline CDR1 is MGHRA and CDR2 YSYEKL.

This clone was seen a few times. The chain has TRBV30 and TRBJ2-7, with D perhaps TRBD1 (6 bases). V was pared by 4 bases and J by 3 bases, with 19 bases between. The germline V gene encodes CDR1 GTSNPN and CDR2 SVGIG (reference sequence). The CDR3 runs 15 residues. The CDR3 spells CAWTPPSPRGYEQYF. DNA of the CDR3: TGTGCCTGGACCCCACCGTCCCCCAGGGGCTACGAGCAGTACTTC.

The gene calls are TRBV27 and TRBJ2-7, with D unresolved. V lost 6 bases, J lost 0 bases, and 12 bases lay in between. Germline CDR1 MNHEY, CDR2 SMNVEV (reference sequence). The length of the CDR3 is 14 residues. CDR3 nucleotides: TGTGCCAGCAGCCCGGGTCTTAGCTCCTACGAGCAGTACTTC. It is translated as CASSPGLSSYEQYF.

The genes are TRBV30 and TRBJ1-4; D remains ambiguous. Trimming removed 1 base at V and 10 bases at J, with 10 bases between. CDR3 size: 12 residues. CDR1 and CDR2 from the germline V gene are GTSNPN and SVGIG (reference sequence). CDR3 residues: CAWSAGPGKLFF. The DNA for the CDR3 is TGTGCCTGGAGTGCCGGCCCAGGAAAACTGTTTTTT.

The chain employs TRBV10-3 and TRBJ2-7, with a weak D call TRBD1 (5 bases). V was clipped by 6 bases and J by 7 bases, with 10 bases between them. Germline CDR1 and CDR2: ENHRY and SYGVKD. The CDR3 covers 11 residues. The CDR3 spells CAISRVGEQYF. The CDR3 DNA sequence: TGTGCCATCAGCAGGGTGGGGGAGCAGTACTTC.

This CDR3 is CASRDAGDQPQHF. In DNA form, the CDR3 reads TGTGCCAGCAGAGACGCAGGGGATCAGCCCCAGCATTTT. J is TRBJ1-5 and V is TRBV28; perhaps TRBD1 as D (6 bases). The CDR3 is 13 residues long. Germline assignment: CDR1 MDHEN and CDR2 SYDVKM. V shed 6 bases and J shed 5 bases, with 11 bases lying between them.

V and J are TRBV15 and TRBJ1-4, with D possibly matching TRBD1 (5 bases). Trimming took 0 bases from V and 0 from J, leaving 5 bases between them. The CDR3 has 15 amino acids. CDR1 is LNHNV and CDR2 is YYDKDF in the germline V gene (reference sequence). The CDR3 DNA sequence: TGTGCCACCAGCAGAGACAGGGCAACTAATGAAAAACTGTTTTTT. It specifies CATSRDRATNEKLFF. Full variable domain (missing parts from reference TRBV15 and TRBJ1-4): DAMVIQNPRYQVTQFGKPVTLSCSQTLNHNVMYWYQQKSSQAPKLLFHYYDKDFNNEADTPDNFQSRRPNTSFCFLDIRSPGLGDTAMYLCATSRDRATNEKLFFGSGTQLSVL.

V usage is TRBV6-5 and J usage is TRBJ2-1, with TRBD2 matching over 7 bases. From germline, CDR1 is MNHEY and CDR2 SVGAGI. CDR3 length equals 14 residues. J gave up 8 bases and V 4 bases, and 8 bases lay outside the gene matches. CDR3 sequence reads: CASSSEGGPHEQFF. The CDR3 nucleotides read TGTGCCAGCAGTTCCGAGGGAGGGCCCCATGAGCAGTTCTTC.

The chain employs TRBV9 and TRBJ1-1, with D possibly matching TRBD1 (6 bases). The germline gives CDR1 SGDLS, CDR2 YYNGEE. The CDR3 is 15 residues long. Trimming removed 4 bases at V and 6 bases at J, with 19 bases between. CDR3 coding DNA: TGTGCCAGCAGCCCTCGGACAGCTCTTTCCGCTGAAGCTTTCTTT. It encodes CASSPRTALSAEAFF.

The chain combines TRBV2 with TRBJ2-3, with 7 bases identical to TRBD1. The CDR3 covers 14 residues. Trimming cost V 6 bases and J 1 base; bases outside gene matches: 4. Germline lookup yields CDR1 SNHLY and CDR2 FYNNEI. The CDR3 region has the DNA TGTGCCAGCAGCCGGGACAGCCGCACAGATACGCAGTATTTT. Amino acid sequence: CASSRDSRTDTQYF.

The chain carries TRBV25-1 and TRBJ2-1, with TRBD1 matching over 9 bases. The V and J ends lost 4 bases and 6 bases, in that order; junction bases with no gene match: 4. The CDR3 totals 14 residues. Germline lookup yields CDR1 MGHDK and CDR2 SYGVNS. The CDR3 nucleotides are TGTGCCAGCAGTGGTCAGACAGGGGGCAATGAGCAGTTCTTC. This sequence encodes CASSGQTGGNEQFF.

The chain joins TRBV5-6 to TRBJ2-3; a weak D match, TRBD2 (6 bases). Germline CDR1 reads SGHDT; CDR2 reads YYEEEE. The germline V and J ends were trimmed by 3 bases and 6 bases, with 23 bases remaining between them. The CDR3 loop spans 17 amino acids. CDR3 in DNA: TGTGCCAGCAGCTCGGAGGGGCCCCCGGACGATTGGGATACGCAGTATTTT. This codes for CASSSEGPPDDWDTQYF. Full variable domain (missing parts from reference TRBV5-6 and TRBJ2-3): DAGVTQSPTHLIKTRGQQVTLRCSPKSGHDTVSWYQQALGQGPQFIFQYYEEEERQRGNFPDRFSGHQFPNYSSELNVNALLLGDSALYLCASSSEGPPDDWDTQYFGPGTRLTVL.

CDR3 coding DNA: TGTGCCAGCAGCTTGGATGTGGGCCCGGCGGGGTACGAGCAGTACTTC. Amino acids: CASSLDVGPAGYEQYF. The chain combines TRBV5-4 with TRBJ2-7, with D possibly TRBD2 on 6 matching bases. Trimming stripped 0 bases from V and 4 bases from J, with 17 bases between. Germline V gene data show CDR1 as SGHNT and CDR2 as YYREEE (reference sequence). The CDR3 runs to 16 residues.

With respect to this clone: One end of the junction is discordant with germline, which a read error may explain. The chain carries TRBV27 and TRBJ2-5; 14 bases line up with TRBD2. This CDR3 comprises 15 residues. Germline CDR1 is MNHEY and CDR2 is SMNVEV (reference sequence). CDR3 loop: CASSPQGLAGARGNF. CDR3 nucleotides: TGTGCCAGCAGTCCGCAGGGACTAGCGGGAGCTAGGGGGAACTTC.

This clone was counted once. The V call is TRBV7-2, the J call TRBJ2-7; D ambiguous. With 3 bases removed from V and 3 bases from J, the gap between germline ends came to 12 bases. This CDR3 contains 14 residues. CDR1 is SGHTA, CDR2 FQGNSA, per germline. The DNA of the CDR3 is TGTGCCAGCAGCTTCACCGGGTCCTTCTACGAGCAGTACTTC. Translating gives CASSFTGSFYEQYF.

The gene calls are TRBV27 and TRBJ2-1; maybe TRBD2 (5 bases). V was trimmed by 5 bases and J by 0 bases, leaving 11 bases between them. CDR1 is MNHEY, CDR2 SMNVEV, per germline (reference sequence). The CDR3 length is 15 residues. This CDR3 reads CASSRRTGSYNEQFF. The CDR3 bases are TGTGCCAGCAGTCGCAGGACTGGCTCCTACAATGAGCAGTTCTTC.

This chain uses TRBV24-1 with TRBJ2-6; D not resolved. Germline CDR1 reads KGHDR; CDR2 reads SFDVKD. Trimming took 4 bases from V and 1 from J, leaving 10 bases between them. The CDR3 is 16 amino acids. The DNA for the CDR3 is TGTGCCACCAGTGAGCCGACAAGGTCTGGGGCCAACGTCCTGACTTTC. Encoded protein: CATSEPTRSGANVLTF.

V gene TRBV5-4 combines with J gene TRBJ1-3; no firm D call. Germline CDR1 is SGHNT and CDR2 is YYREEE (reference sequence). Trimming took 0 bases from V and 4 from J, leaving 5 bases between them. This CDR3 spans 13 amino acids. CDR3 sequence: CASSLGQGNTIYF. In nucleotides, the CDR3 is TGTGCCAGCAGCTTGGGGCAGGGAAACACCATATATTTT.

The CDR3 nucleotides read TGTGCCAGCAGCGTCACCCGGGGACTAGCAGGCTACGAGCAGTACTTC. This gives the protein CASSVTRGLAGYEQYF. The V and J genes are TRBV7-8 and TRBJ2-7; 9 bases align to TRBD2. Losses at the gene ends were 5 bases for V and 3 bases for J; bases not matched to a gene: 11. The germline CDR1 and CDR2 sequences are SGHVS and FQNEAQ. This CDR3 is built from 16 residues.